The 6 T cell receptor beta chains below were found in one sample sequenced in a study of blood T cell repertoires in COVID-19. The assay was immunoSEQ multiplex PCR, and TCRdb's table has in-frame clones only and misses some. The sample holds a few hundred thousand clones, almost 85% seen once. Sample: peripheral blood. The receptors shown here come from a human donor in a cohort sampled during active COVID-19.

The V call is TRBV5-1, the J call TRBJ2-3; D not resolved. V shed 0 bases and J shed 3 bases, with 8 bases lying between them. Germline-derived CDR1 and CDR2 are SGHRS and YFSETQ. The CDR3 has 14 residues. DNA of the CDR3: TGCGCCAGCAGCTTGGTGAGCGCGACAGATACGCAGTATTTT. Translation: CASSLVSATDTQYF.

CDR3 amino acids: CASSLERRTDTQYF. CDR3 coding DNA: TGCGCCAGCAGCTTGGAGCGACGCACAGATACGCAGTATTTT. The chain links TRBV5-1 to TRBJ2-3; unclear D gene. Germline V gives CDR1 SGHRS, CDR2 YFSETQ. This CDR3 has 14 residues. The V and J ends lost 0 bases and 1 base respectively, with 6 bases between them.

The chain combines TRBV2 with TRBJ2-7, with D possibly matching TRBD1 (5 bases). The CDR3 runs to 13 residues. V dropped 6 bases and J dropped 3 bases, with 12 bases sitting between them. Germline values: CDR1 SNHLY, CDR2 FYNNEI. The CDR3 DNA is TGTGCCAGCAGGGGGTGGGGCGACTACGAGCAGTACTTC. Protein product: CASRGWGDYEQYF.

The chain carries TRBV25-1 and TRBJ1-2; D perhaps matches TRBD1 (5 bases). The CDR3 has 15 amino acids. Trimming shortened V by 6 bases and J by 7 bases, and 21 bases separated the two germline ends. The germline gives CDR1 MGHDK, CDR2 SYGVNS. DNA for the CDR3: TGTGCCAGCAGAAAGAGCGGGGGGGTTCTTGGTGGCTACACCTTC. Its translation is CASRKSGGVLGGYTF.

The chain links TRBV4-2 to TRBJ1-2; TRBD1 might be the D (6 bases). The CDR3 is made up of 15 amino acids. The germline gives CDR1 LGHNA, CDR2 YNFKEQ. The V end was cut by 4 bases, the J end by 2 bases, with 14 bases between. CDR3: CASSPQGSDNYGYTF. The DNA of the CDR3 is TGTGCCAGCAGCCCACAGGGAAGTGACAACTATGGCTACACCTTC.

Here the CDR3 DNA reads TGTGCCAGCAGCCAGGAGCGGGGGGGGACAGATACGCAGTATTTT. This translates into CASSQERGGTDTQYF. The rearrangement joins TRBV14 to TRBJ2-3; 10 bases are a match to TRBD2. Per the germline V gene, CDR1 is SGHDN and CDR2 is FVKESK. CDR3 length: 15 residues. V shed 3 bases, J shed 3 bases, and the junction held 3 bases outside the gene matches. The whole variable domain, filled in from reference TRBV14 and TRBJ2-3, reads EAGVTQFPSHSVIEKGQTVTLRCDPISGHDNLYWYRRVMGKEIKFLLHFVKESKQDESGMPNNRFLAERTGGTYSTLKVQPAELEDSGVYFCASSQERGGTDTQYFGPGTRLTVL.